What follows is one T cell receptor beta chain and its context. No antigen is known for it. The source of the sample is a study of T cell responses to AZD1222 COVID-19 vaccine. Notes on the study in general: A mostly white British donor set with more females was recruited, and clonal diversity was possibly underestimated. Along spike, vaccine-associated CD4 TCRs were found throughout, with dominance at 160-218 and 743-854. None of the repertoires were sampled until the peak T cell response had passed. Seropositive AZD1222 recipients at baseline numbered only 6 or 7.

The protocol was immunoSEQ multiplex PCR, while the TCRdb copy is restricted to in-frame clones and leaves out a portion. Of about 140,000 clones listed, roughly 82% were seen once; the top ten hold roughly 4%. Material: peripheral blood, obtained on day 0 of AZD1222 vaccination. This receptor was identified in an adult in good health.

The CDR3 DNA reads as TGTGCCAGCAGCCGACAGTTTAATCAGCCCCAGCATTTT. This sequence encodes CASSRQFNQPQHF. The gene calls are TRBV11-2 and TRBJ1-5, with D perhaps matching TRBD1 (5 bases). CDR1 and CDR2 from the germline V gene are SGHAT and FQNNGV. The CDR3 is 13 amino acids. The V end lost 5 bases, the J end lost 4 bases, and 9 bases lay between the germline ends.